This is a list of T cell receptor beta chains from one sample in a study of spatial heterogeneity in lung cancer. Via MiXCR, TCRdb re-called the 5' RACE reads, giving one row per CDR3 protein. Counted here are over 85,000 distinct CDR3 sequences, roughly a fifth occurring once; the ten biggest clones make up 21%. The input for sequencing was PBMCs, taken at follow-up. These TCRs come from a male donor with early-stage non-small cell lung cancer. The CDR3 runs from the conserved cysteine through the conserved F or W. The D gene is left open where the match is weak. Clone size is given for some rows only: seen once, a few or many times, or a class if the clone is expanded.

once	TRBD2	TRBJ2-3	TRBV5-1	CASSSLAGGLTDTQYF	TGCGCCAGCAGCTCACTAGCGGGAGGCTTAACAGATACGCAGTATTTT
NA	NA	TRBJ1-1	TRBV2	CASTGRGRIGTEAFF	TGTGCCAGCACTGGGCGGGGGCGAATAGGCACTGAAGCTTTCTTT
NA	NA	TRBJ2-1	TRBV6-5	CASSYSTGGMSSYNEQFF	TGTGCCAGCAGTTATTCAACAGGAGGGATGAGCTCCTACAATGAGCAGTTCTTC
NA	NA	TRBJ2-3	TRBV7-2	CASSLVAGTDTQYF	TGTGCCAGCAGCTTAGTGGCAGGCACAGATACGCAGTATTTT
NA	NA	TRBJ2-7	TRBV12-3/TRBV12-4	CASSSSGGGFAYEQYF	TGTGCCAGCAGTTCCTCCGGGGGAGGCTTCGCCTACGAGCAGTACTTC
NA	NA	TRBJ1-3	TRBV5-1	CASSLAGTQGDTIYF	TGCGCCAGCAGCTTGGCCGGGACACAAGGAGACACCATATATTTT
many	NA	TRBJ1-4	TRBV4-3	CASSREGEEKLFF	TGCGCCAGCAGTCGTGAAGGCGAGGAAAAACTGTTTTTT
NA	TRBD1	TRBJ2-6	TRBV5-1	CASSLRTGSSGANVLTF	TGCGCCAGCAGCTTGAGGACAGGAAGCTCTGGGGCCAACGTCCTGACTTTC
many	NA	TRBJ1-6	TRBV6-1	CASSVVLGIESPLHF	TGTGCCAGCAGTGTCGTTTTGGGGATCGAATCACCCCTCCACTTT
NA	NA	TRBJ2-2	TRBV10-2	CASGWNTGEPFF	TGCGCCAGCGGGTGGAACACCGGGGAGCCGTTTTTT
NA	TRBD1	TRBJ1-5	TRBV20-1	CSAEDRTVGGNQPQHF	TGCAGTGCTGAGGACAGGACCGTTGGCGGCAATCAGCCCCAGCATTTT
few	TRBD2	TRBJ2-1	TRBV19	CASSVTGTSGIWNYNEQFF	TGTGCCAGTAGTGTTACCGGGACTAGCGGGATTTGGAACTACAATGAGCAGTTCTTC
NA	NA	TRBJ2-7	TRBV7-2	CASSPRGTGVYEQYF	TGTGCCAGCAGCCCCCGGGGAACGGGAGTGTACGAGCAGTACTTC
few	NA	TRBJ1-2	TRBV6-1	CASSEYRQNGYTF	TGTGCCAGCAGTGAATATCGGCAGAATGGCTACACCTTC
few	NA	TRBJ1-5	TRBV6-2/TRBV6-3	CASTDVTGGPQHF	TGTGCCAGCACCGACGTAACCGGGGGGCCCCAGCATTTT
few	NA	TRBJ2-1	TRBV7-2	CASSSTPRSYNEQFF	TGTGCCAGCAGTTCGACACCTCGCTCCTACAATGAGCAGTTCTTC
many	NA	TRBJ2-4	TRBV2	CASMSKNIQYF	TGTGCCAGCATGTCCAAAAACATTCAGTACTTC
few	TRBD2	TRBJ2-1	TRBV20-1	CSASAGGPYNEQFF	TGCAGTGCTTCAGCGGGAGGCCCCTACAATGAGCAGTTCTTC